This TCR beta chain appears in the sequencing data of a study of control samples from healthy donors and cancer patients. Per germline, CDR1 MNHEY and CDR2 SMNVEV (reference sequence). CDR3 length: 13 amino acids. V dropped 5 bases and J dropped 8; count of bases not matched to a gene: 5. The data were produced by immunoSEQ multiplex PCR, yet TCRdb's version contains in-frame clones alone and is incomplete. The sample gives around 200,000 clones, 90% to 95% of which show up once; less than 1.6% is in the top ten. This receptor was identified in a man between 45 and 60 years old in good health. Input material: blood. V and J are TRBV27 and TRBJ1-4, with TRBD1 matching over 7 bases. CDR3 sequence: CASSPRGKEKLFF. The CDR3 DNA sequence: TGTGCCAGCAGTCCCAGGGGGAAGGAAAAACTGTTTTTT.